This TCR beta chain was recovered during a study of cytomegalovirus exposure and HLA in healthy donors. Study outcomes and limitations: After further analysis at a later stage, roughly 15,000 TCR beta sequences were associated with HLA alleles at 0.05 false discovery rate. A later analysis linked a missense variant in DCLRE1C to the trimming of TCR beta V and J genes. In vitro data verified three CMV-associated chains as specific for CMV antigens. With further analysis later on, most CMV-associated TCR beta chains appeared HLA-restricted.

Worth noting for this clone: The target antigen is unknown.

Primers for the PCR totalled 60 Vbeta and 13 Jbeta. The method was immunoSEQ multiplex PCR; TCRdb's version includes in-frame clones alone and lacks a portion of them. This table has about 160,000 clones, approximately 80% appearing once. Sequencing used PBMCs. The receptor was derived from a woman between 40 and 55 years old in good health and CMV-seropositive.

The DNA for the CDR3 is TGTGCCAGCAGCTTAACCGGCGGGCAGCCCCAGCATTTT. It specifies CASSLTGGQPQHF. The chain links TRBV7-3 to TRBJ1-5; D remains ambiguous. The germline gives CDR1 SGHTA, CDR2 FQGTGA. V was cut by 0 bases and J by 7 bases, with 7 bases left in between. There are 13 residues in the CDR3.